The 27 T cell receptor beta chains reported below all come from one sample, sequenced in a study of post-analysis software for immune sequencing data (dated by TCRdb to between 2014 and 2017). Their antigens are not known. Libraries were prepared through PCR. TCRdb shows the sequencer as Illumina HiSeq 2500. To reduce PCR and sequencing biases, unique molecular identifiers were built into the TCR beta cDNA libraries. TCRdb trimmed the raw reads at Q25, called clones with MiXCR and kept productive beta chains. Merged by CDR3 protein, the rows form single entries marked with the most common genes and DNA. The sample includes about 460,000 distinct CDR3 sequences, with under 55% observed a single time. Clones ranked in the top ten supply roughly an eighth of the sample. Study-wide findings and limitations: Significantly higher frequencies in patients than in controls were found for five TRBV segments, including TRBV5-6, TRBV5-1 and TRBV20-1.

Material: blood. The source of these receptors is a girl aged 10-17 years with multiple sclerosis.

The chain couples TRBV7-3 to TRBJ2-7, with TRBD2 identical over 7 bases. CDR1 SGHTA and CDR2 FQGTGA come from the germline V gene. The CDR3 runs 14 residues. The junction had 5 bases not matched to a gene; V was cut back by 1 base and J by 5 bases. The CDR3 bases are TGTGCCAGCAGCTTAAGCGGGACTAACGACGAGCAGTACTTC. The encoded protein is CASSLSGTNDEQYF.

This clonotype was seen only a few times. The rearrangement uses TRBV4-2 and TRBJ2-1, with 11 bases aligning to TRBD2. The CDR3 sequence is 18 residues long. After removal of 1 base from V and 4 bases from J, the junction contained 9 bases not matched to a gene. Germline V gene sequence: CDR1 LGHNA, CDR2 YNFKEQ. CDR3 in amino acids: CASSQALAGGGQYNEQFF. The CDR3 coding sequence is TGTGCCAGCAGCCAAGCTCTAGCGGGAGGTGGGCAATACAATGAGCAGTTCTTC.

This clonotype came up once. The V gene is TRBV7-8, the J gene TRBJ2-7; TRBD1 is a possible D gene (7 bases). The CDR3 totals 15 residues. With 2 bases removed from V and 0 bases from J, the gap between germline ends came to 11 bases. Germline lookup yields CDR1 SGHVS and CDR2 FQNEAQ. The CDR3 DNA sequence: TGTGCCAGCAGCTTACAGGGGGGAATCTCCTACGAGCAGTACTTC. It codes for CASSLQGGISYEQYF.

This clonotype was observed a few times. The genes are TRBV7-9 and TRBJ1-4; TRBD1 matches at 7 bases. Germline lookup yields CDR1 SEHNR and CDR2 FQNEAQ (reference sequence). This CDR3 contains 15 residues. Trimming at V came to 1 base and at J to 6 bases, leaving 5 bases not matched to a gene. The CDR3 loop is CASSLETGMDEKLFF. The CDR3 nucleotides are TGTGCCAGCAGCTTAGAGACAGGGATGGATGAAAAACTGTTTTTT.

The chain combines TRBV27 with TRBJ1-2; possibly TRBD1 for D (5 bases). CDR1 and CDR2 from the germline V gene are MNHEY and SMNVEV (reference sequence). The V end lost 2 bases, the J end lost 4 bases, and 11 bases lay between the germline ends. This CDR3 is built from 14 residues. In DNA, the CDR3 is TGTGCCAGCAGTTTAGGCGGGGCGGCCTATGGCTACACCTTC. Its protein is CASSLGGAAYGYTF.

This clonotype was counted a few times. The chain combines TRBV3-1 with TRBJ2-7, with 7 bases lining up with TRBD2. Germline V gene data show CDR1 as LGHDT and CDR2 as YNNKEL (reference sequence). The CDR3 is 15 residues long. The ends lost 2 bases at V and 2 bases at J; junction bases unmatched: 6. Here the CDR3 reads CASSQSFGLAYEQYF. The DNA for the CDR3 is TGTGCCAGCAGCCAAAGTTTCGGACTAGCCTACGAGCAGTACTTC.

With respect to this clonotype: Germline is not matched at one junction end, which may reflect a read error. The chain has TRBV9 and TRBJ2-1; D not resolved. Germline CDR1 reads SGDLS; CDR2 reads YYNGEE. This CDR3 has 13 amino acids. The CDR3 is CASSVGTYNKQFF. In nucleotides, the CDR3 is TGTGCCAGCAGCGTAGGGACGTACAATAAGCAGTTCTTC.

This clonotype was seen more than once but under ten times. The chain combines TRBV14 with TRBJ2-7; TRBD1 matches at 8 bases. Trimming took 4 bases from V and 9 from J; bases not matched to a gene: 14. This CDR3 region has 15 residues. From germline, CDR1 is SGHDN and CDR2 FVKESK. CDR3 protein: CASSPTGAAGTVQYF. DNA of the CDR3: TGTGCCAGCAGCCCGACAGGGGCTGCGGGAACGGTGCAGTACTTC.

V usage is TRBV29-1 and J usage is TRBJ2-7, with D unresolved. V lost 1 base and J lost 0, with 10 bases in between. CDR3 size: 14 residues. Germline CDR1 reads SQVTM; CDR2 reads ANQGSEA. For the CDR3, the DNA is TGCAGCGTTGAAGGTCTCCCTAGCTCCTACGAGCAGTACTTC. It codes for CSVEGLPSSYEQYF.

This clonotype was observed a handful of times. The chain is built from TRBV5-1 and TRBJ1-2; no clear D gene. CDR3 size: 14 residues. V shed 0 bases and J shed 4 bases, with 10 bases lying between them. Germline values: CDR1 SGHRS, CDR2 YFSETQ. The CDR3 sequence: CASSLEAGTYGYTF. The CDR3 nucleotides are TGCGCCAGCAGCTTGGAGGCAGGAACCTATGGCTACACCTTC.

The rearrangement uses TRBV29-1 and TRBJ2-7; TRBD1 aligns across 7 bases. Germline values: CDR1 SQVTM, CDR2 ANQGSEA. The CDR3 contains 15 residues. V shed 7 bases and J 2 bases; nucleotides not matched to a gene: 14. The DNA of the CDR3 is TGCAGCGCTTCGACAGGGTCGGGGATGACCTACGAGCAGTACTTC. This translates into CSASTGSGMTYEQYF.

This chain links TRBV28 with TRBJ1-1; D is unresolved. The V end lost 6 bases, the J end lost 5 bases, and 13 bases lay between the germline ends. The CDR3 totals 13 residues. In germline, CDR1 is MDHEN, CDR2 SYDVKM. The CDR3 sequence is CASSQHGGTEAFF. DNA for the CDR3: TGTGCCAGCAGCCAACACGGAGGGACTGAAGCTTTCTTT.

The CDR3 DNA reads as TGTGCCAGCAGCAAAGCCTCAGGGGGGGACACTGAAGCTTTCTTT. Protein sequence: CASSKASGGDTEAFF. The V and J genes are TRBV7-9 and TRBJ1-1; 7 nucleotides agree with TRBD1. The CDR3 runs to 15 residues. The junction had 9 bases not matched to a gene; V was cut back by 5 bases and J by 3 bases. The V gene's germline CDR1 is SEHNR and CDR2 FQNEAQ (reference sequence).

CDR3: CAIRSRDRVSAEQYF. CDR3 coding DNA: TGTGCCATCAGATCCCGGGACAGGGTATCCGCCGAGCAGTACTTC. The V and J genes are TRBV10-3 and TRBJ2-7, with 9 nucleotides matching TRBD1. V shed 6 bases and J 6 bases; nucleotides not matched to a gene: 12. The CDR3 contains 15 residues. Germline V gives CDR1 ENHRY, CDR2 SYGVKD.

This chain connects TRBV7-9 to TRBJ1-2; no firm D call. The length of the CDR3 is 11 residues. V dropped 1 base and J dropped 7 bases, with 4 bases sitting between them. Germline V CDR1 and CDR2: SEHNR, FQNEAQ (reference sequence). Written as DNA, the CDR3 is TGTGCCAGCAGCTTAGTTGCTGGCTACACCTTC. Amino acid sequence: CASSLVAGYTF.

This clonotype has just a few counts. This rearrangement joins TRBV20-1 to TRBJ2-7; D perhaps matches TRBD2 (6 bases). CDR1 and CDR2 from the germline V gene are DFQATT and SNEGSKA (reference sequence). The CDR3 is 16 amino acids. V gave up 1 base and J gave up 3 bases, with 19 bases separating them. As DNA, the CDR3 is TGCAGTGCTAGAGGGGAATTTACTAGCCCTAACTACGAGCAGTACTTC. Translating it yields CSARGEFTSPNYEQYF.

This clonotype is a singleton in its sample. In DNA form, the CDR3 reads TGTGCCAGCGGCCTCGACAGGGGGGCTAATGAAAAACTGTTTTTT. Its protein is CASGLDRGANEKLFF. The chain couples TRBV5-6 to TRBJ1-4; 9 bases map to TRBD1. V gave up 7 bases and J gave up 3 bases; unmatched junction bases: 7. This CDR3 has 15 residues. The germline V gene encodes CDR1 SGHDT and CDR2 YYEEEE.

The chain links TRBV7-3 to TRBJ2-3, with 8 bases identical to TRBD1. V lost 2 bases to trimming and J lost 2 bases; unmatched junction nucleotides: 6. This CDR3 is built from 16 residues. Germline loops: CDR1 SGHTA, CDR2 FQGTGA. The DNA for the CDR3 is TGTGCCAGCAGCTTATTGGCAGGGGGCGACACAGATACGCAGTATTTT. It encodes CASSLLAGGDTDTQYF. Based on the CDR3 plus reference TRBV7-3 and TRBJ2-3, the full variable domain is GAGVSQTPSNKVTEKGKYVELRCDPISGHTALYWYRQSLGQGPEFLIYFQGTGAADDSGLPNDRFFAVRPEGSVSTLKIQRTERGDSAVYLCASSLLAGGDTDTQYFGPGTRLTVL.

This chain joins TRBV6-5 and TRBJ2-7; possible D gene TRBD2, 6 bases. Per germline, CDR1 MNHEY and CDR2 SVGAGI. CDR3 length: 13 residues. The V end lost 10 bases, the J end lost 2 bases, and 15 bases lay between the germline ends. The CDR3 is CATTGEATYEQYF. The CDR3 region has the DNA TGTGCCACCACGGGAGAGGCCACCTACGAGCAGTACTTC.

In its sample, this clonotype was seen a few times. The rearrangement uses TRBV3-1 and TRBJ1-4; D gene unclear. Trimming removed 4 bases from V and 1 base from J, with 10 bases in between. CDR3 length: 15 residues. Germline V gives CDR1 LGHDT, CDR2 YNNKEL (reference sequence). The CDR3 DNA is TGTGCCAGCAGCCCCAACCCTGGAACTAATGAAAAACTGTTTTTT. It translates to CASSPNPGTNEKLFF.

This chain joins TRBV15 and TRBJ1-2, with a tentative D call TRBD1 (5 bases). V was pared by 5 bases and J by 5 bases, with 12 bases between. The germline V gene has CDR1 LNHNV and CDR2 YYDKDF (reference sequence). The CDR3 has 13 residues. The CDR3 sequence is CATSPPGWYGYTF. CDR3 bases: TGTGCCACCAGCCCGCCAGGGTGGTATGGCTACACCTTC.

The chain links TRBV29-1 to TRBJ2-5; D may be TRBD1 (6 bases). V lost 1 base to trimming and J lost 1 base, with 13 bases between them. Per germline, CDR1 SQVTM and CDR2 ANQGSEA. This CDR3 region has 15 residues. DNA for the CDR3: TGCAGCGTTGAAGCGGACAGAGGATCCCAAGAGACCCAGTACTTC. Translating it yields CSVEADRGSQETQYF.

There are a few counts of this clonotype. This rearrangement joins TRBV27 to TRBJ2-7, with D tentatively TRBD1 (7 bases). The CDR3 is made up of 15 amino acids. Germline V lookup: CDR1 MNHEY, CDR2 SMNVEV (reference sequence). V lost 5 bases and J 2 bases, leaving 16 bases between the germline ends. The CDR3 nucleotides are TGTGCCAGCAGTAGCCGTCCAGGGGGGACCTACGAGCAGTACTTC. It translates to CASSSRPGGTYEQYF.

This chain connects TRBV7-2 to TRBJ2-3, with 8 nucleotides matching TRBD2. Looked up from germline, CDR1 is SGHTA and CDR2 is FQGNSA. The CDR3 has 16 amino acids. V lost 0 bases to trimming and J lost 3 bases; unmatched junction nucleotides: 5. CDR3 in amino acids: CASSLALGTRTDTQYF. In DNA form, the CDR3 reads TGTGCCAGCAGCTTAGCGCTAGGGACTAGGACAGATACGCAGTATTTT.

This clonotype was counted only a few times. One junction end disagrees with the germline gene, perhaps due to a read error. J is TRBJ2-7 and V is TRBV5-1; 12 nucleotides line up with TRBD2. Per the germline V gene, CDR1 is SGHRS and CDR2 is YFSETQ. The CDR3 is 17 residues long. DNA of the CDR3: TGCGCCAGCAGCTCAGTCACGGGACTAGCGGGCGCTTACGAGCAGTACTTT. Its translation: CASSSVTGLAGAYEQYF.

In this sample, this clonotype turned up a few times. For the CDR3, the DNA is TGTGCCAGCAGTACGATTCCAGAGACCCAGTACTTC. Residues: CASSTIPETQYF. The rearrangement uses TRBV6-6 and TRBJ2-5, with unresolved D. This CDR3 spans 12 amino acids. Germline-derived CDR1 and CDR2 are MNHNY and SVGAGI (reference sequence). Trimming cost V 5 bases and J 4 bases, with 8 bases left between them.

This clonotype is a singleton in its sample. V is TRBV30 and J is TRBJ1-2, with 8 bases identical to TRBD1. V shed 5 bases and J 4 bases; nucleotides not matched to a gene: 12. The CDR3 sequence is 15 residues long. The germline CDR1 and CDR2 sequences are GTSNPN and SVGIG (reference sequence). As DNA, the CDR3 is TGTGCCTGGTCCGGCGGGACAGGCTCACCCTATGGCTACACCTTC. Translated, it gives CAWSGGTGSPYGYTF.